A single TCR beta chain is shown here with its context. The sample comes from a study of blood T cell repertoires in COVID-19. Across the whole study: Samples representing acute and convalescent COVID-19 were sourced from the United States, Italy and Spain. The analysed material was cDNA or gDNA that came from T cells, B-cell-depleted T cells, or PBMCs.

TCRdb keeps only in-frame clones here, not all; method: immunoSEQ multiplex PCR. The profile shows 200,000 to 300,000 clones, about 90% of them singletons. The CDR3 covers 14 residues. Germline V lookup: CDR1 LNHNV, CDR2 YYDKDF (reference sequence). J gave up 5 bases and V 4 bases, and 3 bases lay outside the gene matches. This clonotype was obtained from a woman between 25 and 40 years old who had recovered from COVID-19. V and J are TRBV15 and TRBJ1-2, with 11 bases fitting TRBD1. The specimen was peripheral blood. CDR3 protein: CATSTGTGGYGYTF. The CDR3 nucleotides read TGTGCCACCAGCACCGGGACAGGGGGTTATGGCTACACCTTC.